A selection of T cell receptor beta chains follows, all from one sample in a study of cytomegalovirus exposure and HLA in healthy donors. Measured with immunoSEQ multiplex PCR; TCRdb has only the in-frame clones, and not every one. Of 150,000 to 200,000 clones in the sample, roughly 73% were seen once. Material for sequencing was PBMCs. These receptors originate from a woman aged 40 to 50 in good health and CMV-seropositive. Each CDR3 is given with its conserved first and last residue. The order of the fields is clone size, V gene, D gene, J gene, CDR3 DNA, CDR3 protein. The D gene is left open where the match is weak. A row's size may be missing; if present it is once, few, many or a size class.

.,TRBV27,.,TRBJ1-5,TGTGCCAGCAGTCCCCGCGGGGTTAATCAGCCCCAGCATTTT,CASSPRGVNQPQHF
.,TRBV6-5,.,TRBJ1-2,TGTGCCAGCAGTCAACGGGACACCTACTATGGCTACACCTTC,CASSQRDTYYGYTF
.,TRBV28,TRBD1,TRBJ1-2,TGTGCCAGCAGCTCACATAATACAGGGGTTAAGGGCTACACCTTC,CASSSHNTGVKGYTF
.,TRBV28,TRBD1,TRBJ1-1,TGTGCCAGCAGTGAGTCCTACAGGGGGCGGACTGAAGCTTTCTTT,CASSESYRGRTEAFF
.,TRBV9,.,TRBJ1-1,TGTGCCAGCAGCGTAGCGCAGCCTGGGAGCGGCACTGAAGCTTTCTTT,CASSVAQPGSGTEAFF
.,TRBV27,.,TRBJ2-1,TGTGCCAGCAGTTTAGCTTTACAGGGTACGTTGTGGCCGAATGAGCAGTTCTTC,CASSLALQGTLWPNEQFF
.,TRBV7-9,.,TRBJ1-2,TGTGCCAGCAGCTTAGTCCCAGGGAGGGGTGGCTACACCTTC,CASSLVPGRGGYTF
.,TRBV7-3,TRBD1,TRBJ2-1,TGTGCCAGCAGCTTGGGACCGGGACAGTACAATGAGCAGTTCTTC,CASSLGPGQYNEQFF
.,TRBV7-2,TRBD1,TRBJ2-7,TGTGCCAGCAGCTTAAACCGGGACAGGGGAGGCGAGCAGTACTTC,CASSLNRDRGGEQYF
.,TRBV27,.,TRBJ1-5,TGTGCCAGCAGTTCGAAACCACCGGACAGCCATAGCAATCAGCCCCAGCATTTT,CASSSKPPDSHSNQPQHF
.,TRBV7-9,TRBD1,TRBJ1-1,TGTGCCAGCAGCTCACACATCCACAGGGGGCGTACTGAAGCTTTCTTT,CASSSHIHRGRTEAFF
.,TRBV2,TRBD2,TRBJ2-7,TGTGCCAGCAGTGAAGAGGTAGCGGGAGACAACGAGCAGTACTTC,CASSEEVAGDNEQYF
.,TRBV9,TRBD2,TRBJ2-5,TGTGCCAGCAGCGTAGCCCAAGCGGGAGGGAAAGAGACCCAGTACTTC,CASSVAQAGGKETQYF
.,TRBV6-1,TRBD1,TRBJ2-1,TGTGCCAGCAGTCTTACAGGGGCACGGGGCAATGAGCAGTTCTTC,CASSLTGARGNEQFF
.,TRBV7-2,.,TRBJ2-1,TGTGCCAGCAGCTTGTGGAGCGGCACCAACAATGAGCAGTTCTTC,CASSLWSGTNNEQFF
.,TRBV10-3,.,TRBJ2-4,TGTGCCATCAGCGAACTAGCCAAAAACATTCAGTACTTC,CAISELAKNIQYF
.,TRBV7-2,.,TRBJ1-1,TGTGCCAGCAGCTCTAGGGGGTCGGGGGGGAACACTGAAGCTTTCTTT,CASSSRGSGGNTEAFF
.,TRBV19,TRBD1,TRBJ2-5,TGTGCCAGTAGCATTAACAGGGGGCATACCCGGGAGACCCAGTACTTC,CASSINRGHTRETQYF
.,TRBV6-1,.,TRBJ2-1,TGTGCCAGCAGTGAAGCGGGAGGATACAATGAGCAGTTCTTC,CASSEAGGYNEQFF
.,TRBV10-3,.,TRBJ2-7,TGTGCCATCAGTGAATTAGGGGACGAGCAGTACTTC,CAISELGDEQYF
.,TRBV2,.,TRBJ2-7,TGTGCCAGCAGTGGACGGGACGAGCAGTACTTC,CASSGRDEQYF
.,TRBV7-2,.,TRBJ2-5,TGTGCCAGCGGGCGGGGGCGGGGAGAGACCCAGTACTTC,CASGRGRGETQYF
.,TRBV7-3,.,TRBJ1-1,TGTGCCAGCAGCTTCAGCGGCGGAAACACTGAAGCTTTCTTT,CASSFSGGNTEAFF
.,TRBV5-6,TRBD2,TRBJ2-7,TGTGCCAGCAGCTCGAGAGGACTAGCGGGGCTCTCCTACGAGCAGCACTTC,CASSSRGLAGLSYEQHF
.,TRBV11-2,TRBD2,TRBJ2-1,TGTGCCAGCAGTGTTGGGACTAGCGGCTACAATGAGCAGTTCTTC,CASSVGTSGYNEQFF
few,TRBV7-2,TRBD1,TRBJ2-7,TGTGCCAGCAGCTTAATCTACAGGGGGGACTACGAGCAGTACTTC,CASSLIYRGDYEQYF
.,TRBV19,.,TRBJ1-5,TGTGCCAGTAGCACACGGACAGATGGCAATCAGCCCCAGCATTTT,CASSTRTDGNQPQHF
.,TRBV18,TRBD1,TRBJ2-2,TGTGCCAGCTCACCGCGAGGGACAGGGGACACCGGGGAGCTGTTTTTT,CASSPRGTGDTGELFF
.,TRBV29-1,TRBD2,TRBJ2-1,TGCAGCGTTCTACCTTTTCGAGCGGGGGGGAATGAGCAGTTCTTC,CSVLPFRAGGNEQFF
.,TRBV11-2,.,TRBJ1-2,TGTGCCAGCAGCTTAGTTCGCGGGGTGACTAACTATGGCTACACCTTC,CASSLVRGVTNYGYTF
.,TRBV19,.,TRBJ1-5,TGTGCCAGTAGTATACGGAGAGGATATTCCCAGCATTTT,CASSIRRGYSQHF
.,TRBV19,.,TRBJ1-5,TGTGCCAGTAGTCCACAGGTTAGCAATCAGCCCCAGCATTTT,CASSPQVSNQPQHF
.,TRBV15,TRBD2,TRBJ2-1,TGTGCCACCAGCATATCAGGACTAGCGGTCTACAATGAGCAGTTCTTC,CATSISGLAVYNEQFF
.,TRBV18,TRBD1,TRBJ2-5,TGTGCCAGCTCACCAAGCAGGGGGCGCACGGAGACCCAGTACTTC,CASSPSRGRTETQYF
.,TRBV7-8,TRBD2,TRBJ2-2,TGTGCCAGCACCTTCCGACTAGCTTACGCCGGGGAGCTGTTTTTT,CASTFRLAYAGELFF
.,TRBV4-1,TRBD1,TRBJ1-1,TGCGCCAGCAGCTACTTAGACAGGGCTGAAGCTTTCTTT,CASSYLDRAEAFF
.,TRBV6-1,.,TRBJ2-3,TGTGCCAGCAGTGAACGGTCTCGTAGCACAGATACGCAGTATTTT,CASSERSRSTDTQYF
few,TRBV28,.,TRBJ1-3,TGTGCCAGCATCCCGCTAAGGGGTTCTGGAAACACCATATATTTT,CASIPLRGSGNTIYF
.,TRBV29-1,.,TRBJ1-2,TGCAGCGCTGACCGACAGAACTATGGCTACACCTTC,CSADRQNYGYTF
.,TRBV6-5,.,TRBJ2-7,TGTGCCAGCGCCAAAGGGGCGACAGGTTCCTACGAGCAGTACTTC,CASAKGATGSYEQYF
.,TRBV7-2,TRBD2,TRBJ2-3,TGTGCCAGCAGCTTATATGGACTAGCGGGTATTAGCACAGATACGCAGTATTTT,CASSLYGLAGISTDTQYF
once,TRBV18,.,TRBJ2-3,TGTGCCAGCTCATCCGAGGGACTTCCAACAGATACGCAGTATTTT,CASSSEGLPTDTQYF
.,TRBV19,.,TRBJ1-1,TGTGCCAGTAGTATGCGCGGGGGATGGACTGAAGCTTTCTTT,CASSMRGGWTEAFF
.,TRBV27,.,TRBJ2-1,TGTGCCAGCGGGCGGACATCCTGGGGGCAGTTCTTC,CASGRTSWGQFF
few,TRBV5-1,TRBD2,TRBJ2-5,TGCGCCAGCAGCTTGCGGACTAGCGGCCAAGAGACCCAGTACTTC,CASSLRTSGQETQYF
.,TRBV9,.,TRBJ2-1,TGTGCCAGCAGGGGGGCGGGGGACCATGAGCAGTTCTTC,CASRGAGDHEQFF
.,TRBV7-2,TRBD2,TRBJ2-2,TGTGCCAGCAGCCCACGTCTAGCGGGAAGAACCGGGGAGCTGTTTTTT,CASSPRLAGRTGELFF
.,TRBV28,TRBD1,TRBJ1-6,TGTGCCAGCAGTTTCTGGACAGGGGTGGGTAATTCACCCCTCCACTTT,CASSFWTGVGNSPLHF
.,TRBV18,TRBD2,TRBJ2-5,TGTGCCAGCTCACCACCTCTGGCGGGAGTGAAGACCCAGTACTTC,CASSPPLAGVKTQYF
once,TRBV10-3,TRBD2,TRBJ2-2,TGTGCCATCAGCGAACTAGCGGGAGACACCGGGGAGCTGTTTTTT,CAISELAGDTGELFF
.,TRBV7-9,.,TRBJ2-2,TGTGCGGGTGGGAGGAATGTCGGGGAGCTGTTTTTT,CAGGRNVGELFF
.,TRBV12-5,TRBD1,TRBJ1-5,TGTGCTAGTGGTACCTCCCGGGACAGATTCAATCAGCCCCAGCATTTT,CASGTSRDRFNQPQHF
.,TRBV7-2,TRBD1,TRBJ2-7,TGTGCCAGCAGCTTAACTTTTGATTGGGGACAGGGGGCCACCTACGAGCAGTACTTC,CASSLTFDWGQGATYEQYF